This T cell receptor beta chain derives from a study of blood T cell repertoires in COVID-19. Overall study: Donors in the United States, Italy and Spain gave samples during acute or convalescent COVID-19. Nucleic acid was either cDNA or gDNA, and it came from T cells, B-cell-depleted T cells, or PBMCs.

The data were produced by immunoSEQ multiplex PCR, yet TCRdb's version contains in-frame clones alone and is incomplete. The data contain approximately 190,000 clones, around 80% of them singletons. Only a few counts were recorded for this clone. CDR1 SGHTA and CDR2 FQGNSA come from the germline V gene. The length of the CDR3 is 14 residues. Trimming cost V 5 bases and J 2 bases; bases outside gene matches: 5. The V gene is TRBV7-2, the J gene TRBJ1-1, with 7 bases lining up with TRBD1. The specimen sequenced was peripheral blood. This TCR came from a man aged 25-40 years with active or convalescent COVID-19. The CDR3 coding sequence is TGTGCCAGCAGCCGGGGACAGCTTAACACTGAAGCTTTCTTT. It codes for CASSRGQLNTEAFF.